This T cell receptor (beta chain) was identified during a study of T-cell reconstitution after alpha-beta-depleted transplantation in children. A TCRbeta library incorporating unique molecular identifiers was prepared. TCRdb analysed the PCR reads with MiXCR anew, one entry per CDR3 protein. The sample yields 450,000 to 600,000 distinct CDR3 sequences, about 10% seen once. The CDR3 length is 16 residues. V shed 3 bases and J 0 bases; nucleotides not matched to a gene: 3. Germline V lookup: CDR1 LGHNA, CDR2 YSLEER. This clonotype was recorded a few times. Its target is unknown. Study results and limitations: One year post-transplant, T-cell counts and diversity were largely derived from T cells produced anew. After transplant, at about two months, alpha-beta T cells were reportedly derived from several hundred expanded graft clones. Some patients showed high day-60 TCRbeta diversity, which derived from surviving recipient T cells and thymic progenitors.

This rearrangement joins TRBV4-3 to TRBJ2-2, with 8 bases lining up with TRBD1. This specimen was PBMCs, taken before TCRalphabeta/CD19-depleted stem cell transplant. The source of this sequence is a child aged 2 to 9 with inherited bone marrow failure, due to receive a stem cell transplant. The CDR3 DNA reads as TGCGCCAGCAGCCATAGACAGGGGACGAACACCGGGGAGCTGTTTTTT. This encodes CASSHRQGTNTGELFF.